These T cell receptor beta chains were read from a single sample in a study of blood T cell repertoires in COVID-19. Libraries were prepared by immunoSEQ multiplex PCR; TCRdb keeps only in-frame clonotypes and omits some of them. The sample holds about 50,000 clones, about four fifths seen once. Input material: peripheral blood. All receptors come from a man in his sixties or seventies with active COVID-19. Both conserved end residues are part of each CDR3. A D gene is named only where the DNA matches it firmly. Expanded clones are given a class, and other clones once, few, many or no size at all.

>13|.|many|TRBV6-2/TRBV6-3|TRBJ2-1
CASSPPDLGEQFF
TGTGCCAGCAGTCCGCCGGACTTGGGTGAGCAGTTCTTC
>18|TRBD1|.|TRBV15|TRBJ1-4
CATSRDSNTGVGNEKLFF
TGTGCCACCAGCAGAGATTCAAACACAGGGGTAGGGAATGAAAAACTGTTTTTT
>14|.|.|TRBV6-1|TRBJ1-2
CASSEDIRNYGYTF
TGTGCCAGCAGTGAAGATATCCGTAACTATGGCTACACCTTC
>13|TRBD2|.|TRBV14|TRBJ2-7
CASSLPGGYEQYF
TGTGCCAGCAGCTTACCGGGGGGATACGAGCAGTACTTC
>16|.|.|TRBV5-4|TRBJ2-2
CASSRYSGQRTGELFF
TGTGCCAGCAGCCGATACAGCGGGCAGCGCACCGGGGAGCTGTTTTTT
>12|.|.|TRBV10-3|TRBJ2-3
CAISGGPDTQYF
TGTGCCATCAGCGGAGGGCCAGATACGCAGTATTTT
>14|TRBD1|.|TRBV28|TRBJ1-4
CASSSGQGGEKLFF
TGTGCCAGCAGTTCCGGACAGGGCGGAGAGAAACTGTTTTTT
>10|.|.|TRBV27|TRBJ2-3
CASGPDTQYF
TGTGCCAGCGGGCCAGATACGCAGTATTTT
>14|.|few|TRBV6-4|TRBJ1-1
CASSASPGNTEAFF
TGTGCCAGCAGTGCAAGTCCCGGGAACACTGAAGCTTTCTTT
>14|TRBD2|.|TRBV18|TRBJ2-1
CASSPGLGNAEQFF
TGTGCCAGCTCACCGGGACTAGGCAACGCTGAGCAGTTCTTC
>15|TRBD2|.|TRBV19|TRBJ2-1
CASSQLASRYNEQFF
TGTGCCAGTAGTCAACTAGCGTCCCGCTACAATGAGCAGTTCTTC
>12|.|.|TRBV29-1|TRBJ2-1
CSVVMGRNEQFF
TGCAGCGTTGTGATGGGGAGAAATGAGCAGTTCTTC
>14|TRBD1|.|TRBV3-1/TRBV3-2|TRBJ2-1
CASSLRTGGNEQFF
TGTGCCAGCAGCTTACGGACAGGGGGGAATGAGCAGTTCTTC
>17|TRBD2|.|TRBV19|TRBJ2-1
CASSIRYRGGLGNEQFF
TGTGCCAGTAGTATTCGTTATCGGGGGGGCCTCGGGAATGAGCAGTTCTTC
>14|TRBD1|.|TRBV6-5|TRBJ1-1
CASSPRGGYSEAFF
TGTGCCAGCAGTCCGAGAGGGGGCTACTCTGAAGCTTTCTTT
>16|TRBD1|.|TRBV6-2/TRBV6-3|TRBJ1-2
CASSRMTDRGGYGYTF
TGTGCCAGCAGCCGTATGACGGACAGGGGAGGTTATGGCTACACCTTC
>13|.|.|TRBV11-2|TRBJ2-1
CASSPHSSAGGFF
TGTGCCAGCAGCCCCCACTCTAGCGCCGGAGGGTTCTTC
>14|TRBD2|once|TRBV6-2/TRBV6-3|TRBJ2-1
CASSFGGAYNEQFF
TGTGCCAGCAGTTTCGGGGGGGCCTACAATGAGCAGTTCTTC
>18|.|.|TRBV7-2|TRBJ2-6
CASSLGARGASGANVLTF
TGTGCCAGCAGCTTAGGTGCCAGGGGGGCCTCTGGGGCCAACGTCCTGACTTTC
>13|.|few|TRBV12-3/TRBV12-4|TRBJ1-5
CASSSGKDQPQHF
TGTGCCAGCAGTTCAGGGAAAGATCAGCCCCAGCATTTT
>16|.|.|TRBV5-6|TRBJ2-2
CASSTKPAGPTGELFF
TGTGCCAGCAGCACCAAACCGGCTGGGCCAACCGGGGAGCTGTTTTTT
>17|TRBD2|.|TRBV7-2|TRBJ2-2
CASSPGLAGGSKGELFF
TGTGCCAGCAGCCCGGGACTAGCGGGGGGCTCTAAGGGGGAGCTGTTTTTT
>14|.|.|TRBV7-2|TRBJ2-7
CASSLGPQAPEQYF
TGTGCCAGCAGCTTAGGACCACAAGCGCCCGAGCAGTACTTC
>14|TRBD1|.|TRBV7-2|TRBJ1-1
CASSRQGANTEAFF
TGTGCCAGCAGCCGCCAGGGGGCGAACACTGAAGCTTTCTTT
>16|.|.|TRBV10-3|TRBJ1-6
CAISESPGKYNSPLHF
TGTGCCATCAGTGAGTCCCCAGGAAAGTATAATTCACCCCTCCACTTT
>13|.|.|TRBV29-1|TRBJ1-4
CSVPGQTNEKLFF
TGCAGCGTTCCAGGGCAAACTAATGAAAAACTGTTTTTT
>16|TRBD2|.|TRBV11-2|TRBJ2-1
CASSQQTSGGHNEQFF
TGTGCCAGCAGCCAACAGACTAGCGGGGGTCACAATGAGCAGTTCTTC
>18|TRBD2|once|TRBV4-3|TRBJ2-2
CASSQERLAGGPNGELFF
TGCGCCAGCAGCCAAGAAAGACTAGCGGGGGGGCCCAACGGGGAGCTGTTTTTT